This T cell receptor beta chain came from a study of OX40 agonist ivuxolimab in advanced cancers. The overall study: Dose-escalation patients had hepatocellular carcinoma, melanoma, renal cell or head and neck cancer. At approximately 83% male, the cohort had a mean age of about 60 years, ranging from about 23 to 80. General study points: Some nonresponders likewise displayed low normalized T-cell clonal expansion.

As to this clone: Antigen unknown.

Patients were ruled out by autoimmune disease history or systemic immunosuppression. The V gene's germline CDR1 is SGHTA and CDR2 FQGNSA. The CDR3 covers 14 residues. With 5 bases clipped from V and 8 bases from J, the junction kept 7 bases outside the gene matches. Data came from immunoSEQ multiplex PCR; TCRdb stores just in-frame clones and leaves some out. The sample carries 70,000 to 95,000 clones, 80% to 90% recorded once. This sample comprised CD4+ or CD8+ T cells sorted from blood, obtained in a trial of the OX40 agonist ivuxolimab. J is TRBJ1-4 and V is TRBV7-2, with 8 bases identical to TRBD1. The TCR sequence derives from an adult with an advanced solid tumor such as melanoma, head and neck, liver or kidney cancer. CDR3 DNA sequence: TGTGCCAGCAGCGAAGGACAGGGTCGGGAAAAACTGTTTTTT. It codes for CASSEGQGREKLFF.